Following are 20 T cell receptor beta chains from one sample sequenced in a study of CD8+CD57+ T cells in acquired aplastic anemia. Previously, flow cytometry had revealed CD8+CD57+ cell expansion in the patients chosen for sequencing. CDR3 and TCR beta VDJ profiling relied on a genomic DNA template. MiXCR, run by TCRdb on the reads, gives a single entry per CDR3 protein. The sample lists around 170,000 distinct CDR3 sequences; around 47% were seen once. What was sequenced was sorted CD4+, CD8+, or CD8+CD57+ T cells (not recorded which) from PBMCs. The receptors were sampled from a human donor with aplastic anemia.

This clonotype was counted at least ten times. The chain couples TRBV7-9 to TRBJ2-3; D is undetermined. Per germline, CDR1 SEHNR and CDR2 FQNEAQ (reference sequence). Trimming took off 4 bases at V and 7 bases at J, with 18 bases between the two ends. The CDR3 covers 15 residues. Written as DNA, the CDR3 is TGTGCCAGCAGCTCAGTGGATCTTGATTCGCATACGCAGTATTTT. It encodes CASSSVDLDSHTQYF.

This clonotype was counted at least ten times. This rearrangement joins TRBV7-2 to TRBJ2-1; D might be TRBD1 or TRBD2, each matching 5 bases. CDR1 is SGHTA, CDR2 FQGNSA, per germline. The CDR3 extends over 14 amino acids. Between the trimmed V and J ends, which lost 5 bases and 4 bases, there was a span of 12 bases. The CDR3, as DNA: TGTGCCAGCAGCCCTCAGGGAGTTTACAATGAGCAGTTCTTC. Translating it yields CASSPQGVYNEQFF.

This clonotype has ten or more counts. The V gene is TRBV6-2 or TRBV6-3, the J gene TRBJ1-1; 7 nucleotides agree with TRBD1. With V trimmed by 6 bases and J by 10 bases, 8 bases remained unmatched. The germline V gene encodes CDR1 MNHEY and CDR2 SVGEGT. CDR3 length: 12 residues. The CDR3 here is CASSRQGRGAFF. The CDR3 coding sequence is TGTGCCAGCAGCAGACAGGGAAGAGGAGCTTTCTTT.

CDR3 amino acids: CASSIAVNEQFF. The CDR3 DNA follows: TGTGCCAGTAGTATAGCAGTCAATGAGCAGTTCTTC. This sequence joins TRBV19 and TRBJ2-1; no clear D. V lost 1 base to trimming and J lost 6 bases, with 4 bases between them. Germline lookup yields CDR1 LNHDA and CDR2 SQIVND (reference sequence). This CDR3 region has 12 residues.

The chain is built from TRBV19 and TRBJ2-1; D remains ambiguous. CDR3 length: 13 amino acids. V dropped 3 bases and J dropped 6 bases, with 9 bases sitting between them. Germline values: CDR1 LNHDA, CDR2 SQIVND (reference sequence). The CDR3 DNA follows: TGTGCCAGTAGTATTGGGTCAACCAATGAGCAGTTCTTC. This codes for CASSIGSTNEQFF.

This clonotype came up many times. The V gene is TRBV7-2, the J gene TRBJ1-6; 8 nucleotides line up with TRBD1. The CDR3 spans 15 residues. Looked up from germline, CDR1 is SGHTA and CDR2 is FQGNSA. Unmatched junction bases numbered 2, after V lost 1 base and J lost 6 bases. CDR3 residues: CASSLETGANSPLHF. CDR3 in DNA: TGTGCCAGCAGCTTAGAGACAGGGGCTAATTCACCCCTCCACTTT.

This sequence joins TRBV29-1 and TRBJ2-5, with TRBD2 matching 14 bases. This CDR3 comprises 15 residues. The germline V gene encodes CDR1 SQVTM and CDR2 ANQGSEA. The ends lost 5 bases at V and 4 bases at J; junction bases unmatched: 6. The CDR3 coding sequence is TGCAGCGTTTCTAGGACTAGCGGGGGGCGAGAGACCCAGTACTTC. It translates to CSVSRTSGGRETQYF. Full variable domain (remainder filled in from reference TRBV29-1 and TRBJ2-5): SAVISQKPSRDICQRGTSLTIQCQVDSQVTMMFWYRQQPGQSLTLIATANQGSEATYESGFVIDKFPISRPNLTFSTLTVSNMSPEDSSIYLCSVSRTSGGRETQYFGPGTRLLVL.

This clonotype has just a few counts. CDR3 bases: TGTGCCAGCAGCGTTTCTAGCGGGGGGGCCAACGTCCTGACTTTC. This translates into CASSVSSGGANVLTF. The V and J genes are TRBV7-9 and TRBJ2-6; TRBD2 agrees at 8 bases. The V gene end was trimmed by 5 bases and the J gene end by 4 bases; junction bases not matched to a gene: 4. Germline CDR1 SEHNR, CDR2 FQNEAQ (reference sequence). The CDR3 is made up of 15 amino acids.

This clonotype was seen once. This rearrangement joins TRBV10-3 to TRBJ2-5; 12 bases map to TRBD2. This CDR3 spans 14 amino acids. The trim removed 6 bases at V and 3 bases at J, leaving 2 bases unmatched. Germline lookup yields CDR1 ENHRY and CDR2 SYGVKD. The CDR3 DNA reads as TGTGCCATCAGAGGACTAGCGGGGAAAGAGACCCAGTACTTC. Residues: CAIRGLAGKETQYF.

In its sample, this clonotype was seen many times. The V gene is TRBV15, the J gene TRBJ1-5; D is undetermined. This CDR3 region has 15 residues. Germline lookup yields CDR1 LNHNV and CDR2 YYDKDF (reference sequence). Trimming cost V 3 bases and J 5 bases, with 14 bases left between them. Here the CDR3 DNA reads TGTGCCACCAGCAGGGTGGAGTTATGGGATCAGCCCCAGCATTTT. Its translation is CATSRVELWDQPQHF.

Comment on this clonotype: The junction differs from germline at one of its ends, possibly a read error. V is TRBV29-1 and J is TRBJ2-1, with D possibly being TRBD1 (5 bases). The CDR3 length is 9 residues. In germline, CDR1 is SQVTM, CDR2 ANQGSEA. The CDR3 loop is CSVEDQGSF. CDR3 DNA sequence: TGCAGCGTTGAAGATCAGGGCAGCTTC.

The genes are TRBV7-9 and TRBJ2-7, with D possibly TRBD2 on 5 matching bases. The CDR3 runs to 14 residues. With 0 bases removed from V and 0 bases from J, the gap between germline ends came to 6 bases. Germline V gene lookup returns CDR1 SEHNR and CDR2 FQNEAQ (reference sequence). The CDR3 sequence is CASSLAAVSYEQYF. CDR3 DNA: TGTGCCAGCAGCTTAGCAGCGGTCTCCTACGAGCAGTACTTC.

This clonotype was observed at least ten times. The chain employs TRBV7-9 and TRBJ2-3, with 12 bases matching TRBD2. There are 17 residues in the CDR3. Trimming removed 1 base from V and 2 bases from J; junction bases left unmatched: 4. In germline, CDR1 is SEHNR, CDR2 FQNEAQ (reference sequence). The CDR3 nucleotides are TGTGCCAGCAGCTTAGGAACTAGCGGGAGGTACACAGATACGCAGTATTTT. Translated, it gives CASSLGTSGRYTDTQYF.

The rearrangement joins TRBV29-1 to TRBJ1-1; no reliable D call. From germline, CDR1 is SQVTM and CDR2 ANQGSEA. There are 14 residues in the CDR3. V was pared by 4 bases and J by 10 bases, with 22 bases between. CDR3 nucleotide sequence: TGCAGCGTTGCACAAAGCCTTACTAACGCTGCAGCTTTCTTT. It codes for CSVAQSLTNAAAFF.

V is TRBV25-1 and J is TRBJ2-7, with 7 nucleotides matching TRBD2. The length of the CDR3 is 16 residues. Germline V gene sequence: CDR1 MGHDK, CDR2 SYGVNS. Trimming took 10 bases from V and 2 from J; bases not matched to a gene: 17. The CDR3 DNA is TGTGCCACCGCCCGCAAACCCCACAGCGGGGCCTACGAGCAGTACTTC. Its protein product is CATARKPHSGAYEQYF.

The sample holds one count of this clonotype. V and J are TRBV19 and TRBJ2-7; 8 bases map to TRBD2. Germline V gene sequence: CDR1 LNHDA, CDR2 SQIVND (reference sequence). V trimming: 5 bases; J trimming: 3 bases; junction bases outside the gene matches: 9. This CDR3 has 15 residues. The CDR3 loop is CASSRTGTSIYEQYV. The CDR3 DNA follows: TGTGCCAGTAGTCGAACCGGGACTAGTATCTACGAGCAGTACGTC.

This chain uses TRBV24-1 with TRBJ1-1; tentative D call: TRBD1 (5 bases). Trimming stripped 1 base from V and 10 bases from J, with 9 bases between. The CDR3 is 12 residues long. The germline V gene has CDR1 KGHDR and CDR2 SFDVKD. CDR3 in amino acids: CATSDFTGPAFF. In DNA form, the CDR3 reads TGTGCCACCAGTGATTTTACGGGGCCAGCTTTCTTT.

V usage is TRBV19 and J usage is TRBJ2-7, with 8 bases matching TRBD1. Germline V gene data show CDR1 as LNHDA and CDR2 as SQIVND (reference sequence). After removal of 9 bases from V and 1 base from J, the junction contained 11 bases not matched to a gene. The CDR3 is 15 residues long. The CDR3 DNA is TGTGCCAGAACACGGACAGGGCGCGTATCCTACGAGCAGTACTTC. Amino acids: CARTRTGRVSYEQYF.

V usage is TRBV20-1 and J usage is TRBJ1-2, with a tentative D call TRBD1 (5 bases). V was shortened by 6 bases and J by 1 base, with 15 bases between the two germline ends. CDR1 is DFQATT, CDR2 SNEGSKA, per germline (reference sequence). This CDR3 spans 14 amino acids. CDR3 loop: CSAPPAGSNYGYTF. CDR3 bases: TGCAGTGCCCCTCCGGCAGGGAGTAACTATGGCTACACCTTC.

The chain is built from TRBV7-2 and TRBJ1-2, with a possible D match to TRBD1 (5 bases). Trimming pared 5 bases from V and 8 bases from J, leaving 9 bases between. There are 11 residues in the CDR3. In germline, CDR1 is SGHTA, CDR2 FQGNSA. Written as DNA, the CDR3 is TGTGCCAGCAGCACCGAGGGGGGCTACACCTTC. This sequence encodes CASSTEGGYTF.